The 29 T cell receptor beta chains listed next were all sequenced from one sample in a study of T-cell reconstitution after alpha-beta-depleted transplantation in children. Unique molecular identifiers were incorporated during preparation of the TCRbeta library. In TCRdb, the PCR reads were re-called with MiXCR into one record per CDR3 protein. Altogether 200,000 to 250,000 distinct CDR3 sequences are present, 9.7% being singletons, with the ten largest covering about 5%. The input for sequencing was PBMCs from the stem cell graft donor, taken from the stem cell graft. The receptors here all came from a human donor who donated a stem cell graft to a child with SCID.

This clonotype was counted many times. The CDR3 protein is CASSLPVTGPHNEQFF. The CDR3 nucleotides read TGTGCCAGCAGTTTACCCGTGACAGGTCCCCACAATGAGCAGTTCTTC. The gene calls are TRBV28 and TRBJ2-1, with D possibly TRBD1 on 6 matching bases. V lost 2 bases and J lost 5, with 16 bases in between. The CDR3 covers 16 residues. CDR1 is MDHEN and CDR2 is SYDVKM in the germline V gene. Looking up the rest from reference TRBV28 and TRBJ2-1 gives the full variable domain: DVKVTQSSRYLVKRTGEKVFLECVQDMDHENMFWYRQDPGLGLRLIYFSYDVKMKEKGDIPEGYSVSREKKERFSLILESASTNQTSMYLCASSLPVTGPHNEQFFGPGTRLTVL.

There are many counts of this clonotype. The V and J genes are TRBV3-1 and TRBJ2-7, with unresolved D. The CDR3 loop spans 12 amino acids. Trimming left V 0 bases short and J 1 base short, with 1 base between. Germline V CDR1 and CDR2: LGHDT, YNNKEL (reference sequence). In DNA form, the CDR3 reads TGTGCCAGCAGCCAAGAGTCCTACGAGCAGTACTTC. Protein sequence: CASSQESYEQYF.

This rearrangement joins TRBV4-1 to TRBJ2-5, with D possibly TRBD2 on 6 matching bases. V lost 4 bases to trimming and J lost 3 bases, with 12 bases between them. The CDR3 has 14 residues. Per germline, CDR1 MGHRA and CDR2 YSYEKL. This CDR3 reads CASSPRGFEETQYF. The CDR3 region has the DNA TGCGCCAGCAGCCCTCGGGGGTTTGAAGAGACCCAGTACTTC.

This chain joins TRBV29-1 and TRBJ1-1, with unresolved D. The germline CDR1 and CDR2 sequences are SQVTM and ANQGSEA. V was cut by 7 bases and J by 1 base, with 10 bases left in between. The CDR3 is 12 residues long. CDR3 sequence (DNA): TGCAGCGGCCTGGGAAGGAACACTGAAGCTTTCTTT. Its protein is CSGLGRNTEAFF.

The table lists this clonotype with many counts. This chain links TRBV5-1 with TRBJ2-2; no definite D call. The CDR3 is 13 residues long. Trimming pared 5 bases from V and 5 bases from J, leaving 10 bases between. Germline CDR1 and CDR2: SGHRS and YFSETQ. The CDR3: CASRPLGTGELFF. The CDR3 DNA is TGCGCCAGCAGGCCGCTTGGGACCGGGGAGCTGTTTTTT.

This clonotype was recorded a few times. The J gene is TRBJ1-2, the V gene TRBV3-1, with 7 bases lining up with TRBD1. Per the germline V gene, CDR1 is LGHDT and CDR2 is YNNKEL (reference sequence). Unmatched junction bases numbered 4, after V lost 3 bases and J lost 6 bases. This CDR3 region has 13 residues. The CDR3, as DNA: TGTGCCAGCAGCCACAGGGGGGGGGATGGCTACACCTTC. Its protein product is CASSHRGGDGYTF.

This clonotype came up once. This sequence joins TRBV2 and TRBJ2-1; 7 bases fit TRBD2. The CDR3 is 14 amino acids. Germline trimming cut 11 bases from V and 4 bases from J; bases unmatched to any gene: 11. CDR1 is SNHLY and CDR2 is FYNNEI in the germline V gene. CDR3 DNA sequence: TGTGCCGATCGACTAGCTTTGGGGTACAATGAGCAGTTCTTC. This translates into CADRLALGYNEQFF.

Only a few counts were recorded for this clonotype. In DNA form, the CDR3 reads TGTGCCAGCAGCTTAGCTGCGGGGAGGTCCGATGGAGAGACCCAGTACTTC. As protein: CASSLAAGRSDGETQYF. The V gene is TRBV7-9, the J gene TRBJ2-5; the D gene is possibly TRBD2 (6 bases). The V gene's germline CDR1 is SEHNR and CDR2 FQNEAQ (reference sequence). V gave up 0 bases and J gave up 4 bases, with 18 bases separating them. The CDR3 runs 17 residues.

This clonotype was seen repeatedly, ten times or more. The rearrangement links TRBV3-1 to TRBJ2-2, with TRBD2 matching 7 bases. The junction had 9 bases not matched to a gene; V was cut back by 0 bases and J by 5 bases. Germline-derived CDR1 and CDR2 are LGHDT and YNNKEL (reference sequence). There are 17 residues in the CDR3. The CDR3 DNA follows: TGTGCCAGCAGCCAAGATTTTCGGAAGCGGGGAACCGGGGAGCTGTTTTTT. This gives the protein CASSQDFRKRGTGELFF.

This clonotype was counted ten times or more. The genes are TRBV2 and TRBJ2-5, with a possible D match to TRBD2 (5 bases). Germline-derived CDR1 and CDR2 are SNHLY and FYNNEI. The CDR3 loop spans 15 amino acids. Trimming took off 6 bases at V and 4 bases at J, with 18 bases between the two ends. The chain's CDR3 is CASRGTRTLSETQYF. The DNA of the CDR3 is TGTGCCAGCAGGGGAACTAGAACTCTTTCAGAGACCCAGTACTTC.

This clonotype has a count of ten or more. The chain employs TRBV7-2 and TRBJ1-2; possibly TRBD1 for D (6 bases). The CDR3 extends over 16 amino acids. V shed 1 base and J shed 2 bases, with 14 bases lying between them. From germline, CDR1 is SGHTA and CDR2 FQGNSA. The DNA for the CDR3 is TGTGCCAGCAGCTTAGATGGGGGGCAGGACAACTATGGCTACACCTTC. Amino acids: CASSLDGGQDNYGYTF.

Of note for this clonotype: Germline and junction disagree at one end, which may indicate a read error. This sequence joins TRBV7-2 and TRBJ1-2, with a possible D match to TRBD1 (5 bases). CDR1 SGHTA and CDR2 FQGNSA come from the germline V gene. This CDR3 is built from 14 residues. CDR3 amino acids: CASSLIGSGIGYPF. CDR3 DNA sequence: TGTGCCAGCAGCTTAATCGGGTCAGGGATTGGCTACCCCTTC.

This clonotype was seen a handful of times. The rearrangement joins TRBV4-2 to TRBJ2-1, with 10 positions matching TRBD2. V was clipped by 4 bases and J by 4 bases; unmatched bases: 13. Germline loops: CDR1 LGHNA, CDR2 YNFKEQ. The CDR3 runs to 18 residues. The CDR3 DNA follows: TGTGCCAGCAGCCCAGACGTGGGTAGCGGGGGGCCGTACAATGAGCAGTTCTTC. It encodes CASSPDVGSGGPYNEQFF.

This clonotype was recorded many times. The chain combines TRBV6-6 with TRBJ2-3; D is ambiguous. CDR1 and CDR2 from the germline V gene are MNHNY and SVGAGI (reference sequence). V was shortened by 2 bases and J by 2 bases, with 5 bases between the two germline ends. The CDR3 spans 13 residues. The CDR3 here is CASSYGFTDTQYF. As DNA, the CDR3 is TGTGCCAGCAGTTACGGCTTCACAGATACGCAGTATTTT.

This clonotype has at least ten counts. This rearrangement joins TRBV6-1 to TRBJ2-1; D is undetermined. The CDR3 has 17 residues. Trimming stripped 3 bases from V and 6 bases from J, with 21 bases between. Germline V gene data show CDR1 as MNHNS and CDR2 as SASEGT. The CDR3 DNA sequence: TGTGCCAGCAGTGATATGAAGGGAACCCCTCTACGCAATGAGCAGTTCTTC. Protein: CASSDMKGTPLRNEQFF.

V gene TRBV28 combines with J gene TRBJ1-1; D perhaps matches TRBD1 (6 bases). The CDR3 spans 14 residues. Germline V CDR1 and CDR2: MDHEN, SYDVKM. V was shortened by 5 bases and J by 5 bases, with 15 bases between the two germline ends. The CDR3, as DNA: TGTGCCAGCAGTCGTTCGCCGCAGGGGACTGAAGCTTTCTTT. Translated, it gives CASSRSPQGTEAFF. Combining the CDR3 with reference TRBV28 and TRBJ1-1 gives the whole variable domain DVKVTQSSRYLVKRTGEKVFLECVQDMDHENMFWYRQDPGLGLRLIYFSYDVKMKEKGDIPEGYSVSREKKERFSLILESASTNQTSMYLCASSRSPQGTEAFFGQGTRLTVV.

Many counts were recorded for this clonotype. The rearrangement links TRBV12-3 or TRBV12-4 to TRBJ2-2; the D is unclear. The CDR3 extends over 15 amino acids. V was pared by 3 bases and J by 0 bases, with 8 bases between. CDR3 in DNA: TGTGCCAGCAGTTTCTGGCAAGCGAACACCGGGGAGCTGTTTTTT. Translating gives CASSFWQANTGELFF.

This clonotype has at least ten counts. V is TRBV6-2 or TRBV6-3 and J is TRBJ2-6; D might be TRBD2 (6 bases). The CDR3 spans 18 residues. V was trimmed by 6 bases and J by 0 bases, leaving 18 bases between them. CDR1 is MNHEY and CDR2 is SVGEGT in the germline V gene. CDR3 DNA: TGTGCCAGCAGAAAATGGGGGGACGCAAGCTCTGGGGCCAACGTCCTGACTTTC. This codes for CASRKWGDASSGANVLTF.

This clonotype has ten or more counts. The CDR3 nucleotides are TGCGCCAGCAGCTCGGATCTAGCGGGGGGGAAGTACTTC. It translates to CASSSDLAGGKYF. The V and J genes are TRBV5-1 and TRBJ2-7; 12 bases match TRBD2. J lost 11 bases, V lost 3 bases, and 6 bases had no gene match. Germline assignment: CDR1 SGHRS and CDR2 YFSETQ. The CDR3 sequence is 13 residues long.

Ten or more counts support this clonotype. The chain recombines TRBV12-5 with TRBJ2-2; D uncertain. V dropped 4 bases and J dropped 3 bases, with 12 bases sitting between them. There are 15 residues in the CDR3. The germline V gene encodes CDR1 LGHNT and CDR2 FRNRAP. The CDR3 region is CASGSDRPYTGELFF. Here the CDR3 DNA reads TGTGCTAGTGGTTCCGATCGACCGTACACCGGGGAGCTGTTTTTT.

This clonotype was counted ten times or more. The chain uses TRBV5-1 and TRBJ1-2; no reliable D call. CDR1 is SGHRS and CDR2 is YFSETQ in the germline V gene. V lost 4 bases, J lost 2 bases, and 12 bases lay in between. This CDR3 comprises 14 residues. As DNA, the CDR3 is TGCGCCAGCAGCCCCACCACCGGAAACTATGGCTACACCTTC. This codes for CASSPTTGNYGYTF.

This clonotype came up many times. The CDR3 loop reads CASSWTSGGETQYF. The DNA for the CDR3 is TGCGCCAGCAGCTGGACCAGCGGGGGGGAGACCCAGTACTTC. The rearrangement joins TRBV5-1 to TRBJ2-5, with 9 bases that match TRBD2. CDR3 length equals 14 residues. V lost 3 bases, J lost 5 bases, and 5 bases stayed unmatched. Germline CDR1 reads SGHRS; CDR2 reads YFSETQ.

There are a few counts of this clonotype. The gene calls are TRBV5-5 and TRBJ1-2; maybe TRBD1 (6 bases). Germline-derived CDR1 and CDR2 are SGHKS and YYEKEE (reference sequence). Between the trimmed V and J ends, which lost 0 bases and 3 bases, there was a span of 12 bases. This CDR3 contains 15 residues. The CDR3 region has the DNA TGTGCCAGCAGCTTGGTGGTGGGGGCGGACTATGGCTACACCTTC. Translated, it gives CASSLVVGADYGYTF.

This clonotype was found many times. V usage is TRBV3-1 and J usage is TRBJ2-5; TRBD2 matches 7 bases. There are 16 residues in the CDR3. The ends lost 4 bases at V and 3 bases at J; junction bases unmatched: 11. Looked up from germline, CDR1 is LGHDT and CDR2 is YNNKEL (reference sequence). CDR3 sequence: CASSPGNGGFEETQYF. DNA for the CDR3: TGTGCCAGCAGCCCGGGAAACGGGGGGTTTGAAGAGACCCAGTACTTC.

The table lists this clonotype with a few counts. CDR3 region: CASSQGSYQPQHF. CDR3 bases: TGTGCCAGCAGCCAAGGCAGCTATCAGCCCCAGCATTTT. The chain carries TRBV4-2 and TRBJ1-5; D not certain. CDR3 length equals 13 residues. V was trimmed by 1 base and J by 5 bases, leaving 6 bases between them. Germline CDR1 reads LGHNA; CDR2 reads YNFKEQ.

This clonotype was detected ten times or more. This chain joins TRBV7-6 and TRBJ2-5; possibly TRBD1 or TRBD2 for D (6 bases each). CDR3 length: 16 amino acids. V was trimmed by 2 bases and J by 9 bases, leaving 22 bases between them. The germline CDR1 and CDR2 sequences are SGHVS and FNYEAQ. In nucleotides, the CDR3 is TGTGCCAGCAGCTTATCATCGGGGGCCGCCGGTTGGGCCCAGTACTTC. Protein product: CASSLSSGAAGWAQYF.

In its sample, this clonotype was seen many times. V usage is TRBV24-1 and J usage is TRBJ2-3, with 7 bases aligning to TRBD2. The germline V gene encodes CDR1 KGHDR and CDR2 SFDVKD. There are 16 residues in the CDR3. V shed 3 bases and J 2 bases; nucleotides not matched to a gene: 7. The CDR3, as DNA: TGTGCCACCAGTGATCCGAGCGGGGCCCCCACAGATACGCAGTATTTT. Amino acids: CATSDPSGAPTDTQYF.

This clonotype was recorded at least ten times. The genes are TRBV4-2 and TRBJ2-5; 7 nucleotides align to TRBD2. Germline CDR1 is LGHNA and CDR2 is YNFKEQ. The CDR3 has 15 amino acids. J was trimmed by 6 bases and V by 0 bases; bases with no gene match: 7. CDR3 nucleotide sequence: TGTGCCAGCAGCCAAGAAGCGGGGCTCCTCCAGACCCAGTACTTC. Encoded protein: CASSQEAGLLQTQYF.

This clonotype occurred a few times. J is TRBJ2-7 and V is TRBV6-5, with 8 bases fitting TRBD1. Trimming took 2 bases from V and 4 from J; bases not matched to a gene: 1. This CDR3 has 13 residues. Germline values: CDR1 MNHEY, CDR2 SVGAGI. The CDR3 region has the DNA TGTGCCAGCAGTTACCGACAGGGGTACGAGCAGTACTTC. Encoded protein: CASSYRQGYEQYF.